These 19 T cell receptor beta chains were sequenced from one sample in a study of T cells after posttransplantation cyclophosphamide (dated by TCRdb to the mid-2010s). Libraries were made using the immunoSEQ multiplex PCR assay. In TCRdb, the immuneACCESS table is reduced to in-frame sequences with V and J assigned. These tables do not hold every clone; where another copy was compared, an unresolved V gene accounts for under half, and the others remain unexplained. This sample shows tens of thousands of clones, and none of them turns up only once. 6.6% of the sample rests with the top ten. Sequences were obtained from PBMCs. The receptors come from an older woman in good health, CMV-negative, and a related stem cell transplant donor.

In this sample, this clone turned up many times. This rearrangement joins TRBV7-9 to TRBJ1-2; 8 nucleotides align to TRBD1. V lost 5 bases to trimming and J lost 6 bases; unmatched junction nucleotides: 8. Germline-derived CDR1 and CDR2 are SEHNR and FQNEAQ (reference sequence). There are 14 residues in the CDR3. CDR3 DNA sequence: TGTGCCAGCAGCCCTCTGGACAGGGTGGATGGCTACACCTTC. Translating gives CASSPLDRVDGYTF.

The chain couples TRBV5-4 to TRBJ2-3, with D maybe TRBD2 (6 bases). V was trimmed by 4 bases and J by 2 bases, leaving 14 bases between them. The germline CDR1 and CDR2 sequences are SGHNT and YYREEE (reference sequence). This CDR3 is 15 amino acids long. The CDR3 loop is CASSDLSGDTDTQYF. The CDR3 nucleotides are TGTGCCAGCAGCGACCTTAGCGGAGACACAGATACGCAGTATTTT. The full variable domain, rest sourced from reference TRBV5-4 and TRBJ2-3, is ETGVTQSPTHLIKTRGQQVTLRCSSQSGHNTVSWYQQALGQGPQFIFQYYREEENGRGNFPPRFSGLQFPNYSSELNVNALELDDSALYLCASSDLSGDTDTQYFGPGTRLTVL.

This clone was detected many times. DNA of the CDR3: TGTGCCTGGAGTTATACAGGGAGCTCCTACAATGAGCAGTTCTTC. This translates into CAWSYTGSSYNEQFF. This chain uses TRBV30 with TRBJ2-1; possibly TRBD1 for D (6 bases). Trimming stripped 2 bases from V and 0 bases from J, with 11 bases between. Looked up from germline, CDR1 is GTSNPN and CDR2 is SVGIG (reference sequence). CDR3 size: 15 residues. Full variable domain (rest looked up from reference TRBV30 and TRBJ2-1): SQTIHQWPATLVQPVGSPLSLECTVEGTSNPNLYWYRQAAGRGLQLLFYSVGIGQISSEVPQNLSASRPQDRQFILSSKKLLLSDSGFYLCAWSYTGSSYNEQFFGPGTRLTVL.

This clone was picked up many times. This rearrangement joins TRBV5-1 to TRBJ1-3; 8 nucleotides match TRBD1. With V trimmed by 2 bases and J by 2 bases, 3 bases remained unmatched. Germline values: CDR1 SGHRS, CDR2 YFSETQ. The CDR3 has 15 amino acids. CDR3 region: CASSLQGVPGNTIYF. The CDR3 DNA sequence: TGCGCCAGCAGCTTACAGGGGGTCCCTGGAAACACCATATATTTT.

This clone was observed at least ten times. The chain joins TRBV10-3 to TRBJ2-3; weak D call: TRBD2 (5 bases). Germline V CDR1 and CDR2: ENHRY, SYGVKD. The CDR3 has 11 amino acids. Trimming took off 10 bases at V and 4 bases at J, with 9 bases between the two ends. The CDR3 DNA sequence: TGTGCCACCACTAGTTCAGATACGCAGTATTTT. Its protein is CATTSSDTQYF.

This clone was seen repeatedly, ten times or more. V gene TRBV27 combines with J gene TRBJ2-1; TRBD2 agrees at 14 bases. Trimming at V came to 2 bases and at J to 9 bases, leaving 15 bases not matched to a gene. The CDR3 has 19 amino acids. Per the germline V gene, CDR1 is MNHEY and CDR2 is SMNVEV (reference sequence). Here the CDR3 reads CASSLGGPGLAGVSPEQFF. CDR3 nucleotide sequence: TGTGCCAGCAGTTTAGGGGGGCCGGGACTAGCGGGAGTATCCCCTGAGCAGTTCTTC.

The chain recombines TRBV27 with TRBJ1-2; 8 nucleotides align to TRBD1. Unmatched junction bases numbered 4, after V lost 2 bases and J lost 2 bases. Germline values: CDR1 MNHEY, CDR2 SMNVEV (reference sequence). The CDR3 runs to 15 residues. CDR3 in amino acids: CASSLSPGGNYGYTF. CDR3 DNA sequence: TGTGCCAGCAGTTTAAGCCCAGGGGGCAACTATGGCTACACCTTC.

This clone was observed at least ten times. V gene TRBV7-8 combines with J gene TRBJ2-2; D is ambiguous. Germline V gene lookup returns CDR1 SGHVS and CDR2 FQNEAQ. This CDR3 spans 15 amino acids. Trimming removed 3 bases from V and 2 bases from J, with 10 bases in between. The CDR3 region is CASSLRFPNTGELFF. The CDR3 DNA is TGTGCCAGCAGCTTGAGATTCCCTAACACCGGGGAGCTGTTTTTT.

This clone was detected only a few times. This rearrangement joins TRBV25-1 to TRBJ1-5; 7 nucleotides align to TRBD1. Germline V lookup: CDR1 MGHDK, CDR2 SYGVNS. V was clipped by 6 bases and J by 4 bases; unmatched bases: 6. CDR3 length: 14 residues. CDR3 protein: CASRRQGANQPQHF. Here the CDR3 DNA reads TGTGCCAGCAGAAGACAGGGTGCAAATCAGCCCCAGCATTTT.

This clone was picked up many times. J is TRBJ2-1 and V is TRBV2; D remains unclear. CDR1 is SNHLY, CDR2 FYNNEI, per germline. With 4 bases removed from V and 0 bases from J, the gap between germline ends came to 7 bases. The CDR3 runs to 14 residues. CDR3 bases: TGTGCCAGCAGTGGCGGCAGCTCCTACAATGAGCAGTTCTTC. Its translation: CASSGGSSYNEQFF.

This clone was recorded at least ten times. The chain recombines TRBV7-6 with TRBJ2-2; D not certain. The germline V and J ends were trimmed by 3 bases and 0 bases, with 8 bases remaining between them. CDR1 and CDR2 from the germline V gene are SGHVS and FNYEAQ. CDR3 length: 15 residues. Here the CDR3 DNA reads TGTGCCAGCAGCTTTTCCCGTACGAACACCGGGGAGCTGTTTTTT. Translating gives CASSFSRTNTGELFF.

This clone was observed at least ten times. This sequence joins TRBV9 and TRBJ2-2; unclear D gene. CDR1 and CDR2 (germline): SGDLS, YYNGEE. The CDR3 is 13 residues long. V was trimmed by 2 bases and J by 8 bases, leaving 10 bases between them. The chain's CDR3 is CASSVPYLGELFF. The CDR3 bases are TGTGCCAGCAGCGTTCCCTACCTGGGGGAGCTGTTTTTT.

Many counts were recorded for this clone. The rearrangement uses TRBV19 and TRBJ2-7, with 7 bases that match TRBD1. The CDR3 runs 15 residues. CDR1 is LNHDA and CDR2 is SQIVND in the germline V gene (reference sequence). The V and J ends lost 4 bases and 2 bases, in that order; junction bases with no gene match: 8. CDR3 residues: CASSKDRDSPYEQYF. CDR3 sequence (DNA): TGTGCCAGTAGTAAAGACAGGGATTCACCCTACGAGCAGTACTTC.

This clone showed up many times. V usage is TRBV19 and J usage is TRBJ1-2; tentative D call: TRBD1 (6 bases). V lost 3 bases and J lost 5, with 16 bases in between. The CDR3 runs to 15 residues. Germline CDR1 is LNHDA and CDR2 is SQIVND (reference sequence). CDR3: CASSMGSDRMYGYTF. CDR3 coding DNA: TGTGCCAGTAGTATGGGTTCCGACAGGATGTATGGCTACACCTTC. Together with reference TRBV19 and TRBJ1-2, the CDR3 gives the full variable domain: DGGITQSPKYLFRKEGQNVTLSCEQNLNHDAMYWYRQDPGQGLRLIYYSQIVNDFQKGDIAEGYSVSREKKESFPLTVTSAQKNPTAFYLCASSMGSDRMYGYTFGSGTRLTVV.

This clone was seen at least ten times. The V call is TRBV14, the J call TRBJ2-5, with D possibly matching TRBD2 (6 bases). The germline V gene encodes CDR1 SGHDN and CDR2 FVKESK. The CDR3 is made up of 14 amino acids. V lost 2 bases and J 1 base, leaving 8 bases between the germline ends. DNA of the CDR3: TGTGCCAGCAGCCAAAGGGACTTCCAAGAGACCCAGTACTTC. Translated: CASSQRDFQETQYF.

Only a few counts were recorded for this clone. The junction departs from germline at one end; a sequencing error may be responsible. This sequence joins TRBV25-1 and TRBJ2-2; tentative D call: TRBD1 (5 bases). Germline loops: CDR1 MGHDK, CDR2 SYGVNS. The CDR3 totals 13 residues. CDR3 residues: CASRVQATGELFF. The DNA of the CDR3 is TGTGCTAGCAGGGTACAGGCCACCGGGGAGCTGTTTTTT. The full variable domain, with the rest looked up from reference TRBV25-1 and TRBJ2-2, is EADIYQTPRYLVIGTGKKITLECSQTMGHDKMYWYQQDPGMELHLIHYSYGVNSTEKGDLSSESTVSRIRTEHFPLTLESARPSHTSQYLCASRVQATGELFFGEGSRLTVL.

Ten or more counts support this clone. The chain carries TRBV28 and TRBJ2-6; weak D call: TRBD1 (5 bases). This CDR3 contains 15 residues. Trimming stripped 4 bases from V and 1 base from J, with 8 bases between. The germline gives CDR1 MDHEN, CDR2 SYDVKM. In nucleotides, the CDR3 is TGTGCCAGCAGTTGGAAGGGGTCTGGGGCCAACGTCCTGACTTTC. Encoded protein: CASSWKGSGANVLTF. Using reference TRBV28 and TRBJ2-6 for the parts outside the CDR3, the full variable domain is DVKVTQSSRYLVKRTGEKVFLECVQDMDHENMFWYRQDPGLGLRLIYFSYDVKMKEKGDIPEGYSVSREKKERFSLILESASTNQTSMYLCASSWKGSGANVLTFGAGSRLTVL.

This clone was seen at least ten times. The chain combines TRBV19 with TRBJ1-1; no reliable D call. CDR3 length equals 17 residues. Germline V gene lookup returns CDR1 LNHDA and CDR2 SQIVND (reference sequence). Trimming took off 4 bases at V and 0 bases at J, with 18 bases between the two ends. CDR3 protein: CASSSPSGKAVNTEAFF. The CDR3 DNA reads TGTGCCAGTAGTAGTCCCTCGGGGAAAGCGGTGAACACTGAAGCTTTCTTT.

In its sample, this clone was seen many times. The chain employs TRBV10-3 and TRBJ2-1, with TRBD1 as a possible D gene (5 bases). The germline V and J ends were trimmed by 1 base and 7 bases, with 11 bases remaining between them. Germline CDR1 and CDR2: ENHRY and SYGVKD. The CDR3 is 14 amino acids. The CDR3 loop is CAISELQGNNEQFF. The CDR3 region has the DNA TGTGCCATCAGTGAGTTGCAGGGAAATAATGAGCAGTTCTTC.